The present TCR beta chain was sequenced within a study of vaccination and CD4 T cells after COVID-19 (dated by TCRdb to the early 2020s). Study-level background: Convalescent patients had a positive SARS-CoV-2 result on nasal swab PCR, and of these patients, several had mild disease and one had severe disease. The convalescent cohort comprised six males and four females, including two Hispanic individuals, seven Caucasians, two Asians and one multiracial person. Participants got two doses of the Pfizer-BioNTech BNT162b2 vaccine (n=8) or two doses of the Moderna mRNA-1273 vaccine (n=2). Post-COVID blood samples were collected from convalescent patients a median of approximately 93 days after diagnosis, with a range of roughly 30 to 161 days. Post-vaccine blood samples were collected a median of about 69 days after the second vaccine dose, ranging from roughly 13 to 250 days. For a few convalescent patients, samples were collected at an early post-vaccination timepoint (day 14) as well as at a late post-vaccination timepoint (days 161 to 241). The cultures were stimulated with overlapping spike peptide pools from SARS-CoV-2 and from the common cold coronaviruses HCoV-NL63, HCoV-OC43 and HCoV-229E. As controls, cultures received a CEFX viral epitope pool (the positive control), an HIV-1 Nef peptide pool (the negative control), or no peptide at all. In more than eight COVID-19 convalescent patients and 4 infection-naive healthy vaccine recipients, researchers compared the spike-specific CD4+ TCR repertoire from before mRNA vaccination with the repertoire from after.

This clonotype has a handful of counts. No antigen is known for it. One base away there is no much larger clone; base qualities are not given. The sample's time point label is to be understood as: late sampling 161 to 241 days after vaccination in a few convalescent patients. The treatment or condition label here, explained by the study, means: roughly nine-day PBMC culture with coronavirus spike peptide pools or control peptides (ViraFEST assay). To expand antigen-specific T cells with peptide pools and then pick out the expanded clonotypes through TCR sequencing, the study relied on the ViraFEST assay. Positive SARS-CoV-2 PCR tests in the convalescent patients dated from March to December 2020, before Alpha, Beta and Delta variants emerged in the United States. More than 1.5 million PBMCs per well were cultured in IMDM with roughly 5% human AB serum and 8.5 to 10 IU/ml IL-2, plus 10 ug/ml peptide pools. On days 3 and 7, half of the culture medium was replaced with fresh IL-2-containing medium. After 10 days of culture, CD4+ T cells were isolated by negative selection using the EasySep CD4+ T cell isolation kit. Ficoll-Paque Plus gradient centrifugation was used to isolate PBMCs from whole blood, and the isolated PBMCs were then either used fresh or cryopreserved at -140C. Triplicate wells were generally used for each culture condition.

The library came from PCR. DNA from cultured CD4+ T cells was subjected to TCR sequencing with the Oncomine TCR Beta short-read assay at the Johns Hopkins FTIC core. Genomic DNA was extracted from the cultured CD4+ T cells with the QIAamp micro DNA kit. Oncomine TCR Beta libraries from cultured CD4+ T cells were pooled using unique dual indexes and sequenced on an Illumina iSeq 100. The published analysis was carried out like this. Non-productive sequences were filtered out, and CDR3s that did not start with C, did not end with F or W, or were shorter than 7 amino acids were discarded. Antigen-specific clonotypes were identified using the MANAFEST web application through comparison of peptide-stimulated wells with reference and other culture wells. An FDR below 0.05, an odds ratio above 5, and a productive frequency above 0.1% in at least two of three replicate wells were required for clones to be considered positive. Cross-reactive clonotypes were defined as significantly expanded in both SARS-CoV-2 spike wells and at least one common cold coronavirus spike condition. Similarity between CDR3 sequences was evaluated in R version 3.6.1 using Levenshtein distances (stringdist) and unrooted phylogenetic trees (ape). TCRdb reran the public reads through fastp at Q25 and MiXCR, keeping productive beta chains. Duplicate CDR3 protein sequences are folded into a single record with the most common DNA and genes. These V and J calls rely on TCRdb rather than the paper's analysis. The sample includes roughly 15,000 distinct CDR3 sequences, with around 50% observed a single time. Clones ranked in the top ten supply about a fifth of the sample.

The research as a whole found: The number of convalescent patients in the study was relatively small, and the study did not examine early timepoints following natural infection. Although the median number of SARS-CoV-2-reactive clonotypes went up from around 19 after infection to around 40 after vaccination, the increase was not significant. Nearly all vaccine-specific clones in convalescent patients (304 of 307) were mono-reactive for SARS-CoV-2 spike rather than cross-reactive with common cold coronaviruses. In convalescent patients, a median roughly 87% of post-vaccine SARS-CoV-2-reactive clones were detected only after vaccination, and vaccine-specific priming was suggested by this finding.

Measured from the cysteine to the phenylalanine, the CDR3 is 13 residues long. Of all the DNA, just the CDR3 is kept, 39 bases in frame from base 1. CDR1 SGHTA and CDR2 FQGNSA are derived from the germline V gene. Relative to germline, V is 8 bases shorter and J is 1 base shorter, with 11 bases between their ends. This material consisted of CD4+ T cells from blood, cultured in vitro, taken about 7 months after SARS-CoV-2 vaccination. Recombination joined TRBV7-2 with TRBJ2-5; no confident D gene assignment can be made. This receptor was taken from a human donor who had recovered from COVID-19. The nucleotide sequence reads as follows: TGTGCCAGCTCCGTGGGTATCCAAGAGACCCAGTACTTC. This sequence encodes CASSVGIQETQYF.